What follows is one TCR beta chain and its context. Its antigen is not known. The sample originates from a study of shared clonotypes between healthy human individuals. General study findings and limits: Genetic and exposure-history diversity was limited by the few donors. Specimens sampled were limited to blood, with tissue repertoires likely differing.

At deep level, the assay was performed. For unsorted PBMC, 250 to 350 ng DNA per replicate equaled tens of thousands of T cell genomes. TCRdb keeps only in-frame clones here, not all; method: immunoSEQ multiplex PCR. Of under 600,000 clones detected, 75% to 80% appear once; the ten largest clones hold about an eighth. This receptor was taken from a woman between 35 and 50 years old in good health. Some clones in this sample may be carry-over from other donors' samples. Input material: PBMCs.

CDR3 sequence reads: CASSETSGSFGEQYF. The CDR3 DNA reads as TGCGCCAGCAGCGAGACTAGCGGGAGTTTCGGAGAGCAGTACTTC. The rearrangement links TRBV5-1 to TRBJ2-7; TRBD2 matches 12 bases. Germline V gives CDR1 SGHRS, CDR2 YFSETQ. CDR3 size: 15 residues. J was trimmed by 7 bases and V by 4 bases; bases with no gene match: 9. Complete variable domain (other parts from reference TRBV5-1 and TRBJ2-7): KAGVTQTPRYLIKTRGQQVTLSCSPISGHRSVSWYQQTPGQGLQFLFEYFSETQRNKGNFPGRFSGRQFSNSRSEMNVSTLELGDSALYLCASSETSGSFGEQYFGPGTRLTVT.